These 13 T cell receptor beta chains were sequenced from one sample in a study of T cell repertoires in cytomegalovirus infection. These TCRs are of unknown antigen specificity. TCRdb passed the reads through MiXCR, listing each CDR3 protein once. This table has about 830,000 distinct CDR3 sequences, roughly 33% appearing once. The source was cultured CD8+ T cells from PBMCs, collected from culture after CMV antigen stimulation. These receptors originate from a human donor in good health (CMV status not recorded). Some clones in this sample may be carry-over from other donors' samples.

This clonotype was seen a few times. The chain combines TRBV9 with TRBJ2-3, with 10 bases lining up with TRBD2. The germline CDR1 and CDR2 sequences are SGDLS and YYNGEE. This CDR3 spans 16 amino acids. With V trimmed by 4 bases and J by 3 bases, 8 bases remained unmatched. CDR3 amino acids: CASSPEELAGTDTQYF. CDR3 nucleotide sequence: TGTGCCAGCAGCCCAGAGGAACTAGCGGGGACAGATACGCAGTATTTT.

The sample holds a few counts of this clonotype. V gene TRBV12-3 or TRBV12-4 combines with J gene TRBJ2-1; D may be TRBD2 (6 bases). This CDR3 region has 14 residues. The V end was cut by 6 bases, the J end by 4 bases, with 13 bases between. The CDR3 bases are TGTGCCAGCAGCCGTTTTGGGGGGTACAATGAGCAGTTCTTC. It yields the protein CASSRFGGYNEQFF.

The J gene is TRBJ1-4, the V gene TRBV9; 7 positions match TRBD1. The CDR3 contains 19 residues. The V gene end was trimmed by 0 bases and the J gene end by 2 bases; junction bases not matched to a gene: 13. Germline V gene lookup returns CDR1 SGDLS and CDR2 YYNGEE. This CDR3 is CASSVVRGGGETTNEKLFF. In DNA form, the CDR3 reads TGTGCCAGCAGCGTAGTCCGGGGAGGGGGCGAAACCACTAATGAAAAACTGTTTTTT.

This rearrangement joins TRBV6-5 to TRBJ2-6; perhaps D is TRBD1 or TRBD2 (5 bases each). The CDR3 is made up of 17 amino acids. Trimming left V 2 bases short and J 1 base short, with 12 bases between. Germline loops: CDR1 MNHEY, CDR2 SVGAGI. The CDR3 DNA follows: TGTGCCAGCAGTTACGTACCAGGGAGATCTGGGGCCAACGTCCTGACTTTC. It translates to CASSYVPGRSGANVLTF.

DNA of the CDR3: TGTGCCACCAGTGTAGTAAGCAGGTTTCGAAATCAGCCCCAGCATTTT. Amino acid sequence: CATSVVSRFRNQPQHF. V is TRBV24-1 and J is TRBJ1-5, with D hard to call. The CDR3 has 16 residues. Germline assignment: CDR1 KGHDR and CDR2 SFDVKD. Trimming took off 5 bases at V and 4 bases at J, with 17 bases between the two ends.

The chain links TRBV27 to TRBJ2-3, with D perhaps assigned TRBD1 or TRBD2 (6 bases each). Looked up from germline, CDR1 is MNHEY and CDR2 is SMNVEV (reference sequence). V was pared by 5 bases and J by 5 bases, with 11 bases between. The CDR3 runs 13 residues. This CDR3 is CASSTGAVDTQYF. The CDR3 DNA reads TGTGCCAGCAGTACGGGGGCCGTAGATACGCAGTATTTT.

CDR3 sequence: CASSHGISYEQYF. CDR3 DNA: TGTGCCAGCAGTCACGGCATCTCCTACGAGCAGTACTTC. The chain couples TRBV6-6 to TRBJ2-7, with unresolved D. Germline loops: CDR1 MNHNY, CDR2 SVGAGI (reference sequence). Trimming left V 5 bases short and J 0 bases short, with 8 bases between. This CDR3 has 13 amino acids.

The rearrangement joins TRBV20-1 to TRBJ1-2; D unclear. Trimming pared 3 bases from V and 4 bases from J, leaving 18 bases between. This CDR3 has 15 residues. In germline, CDR1 is DFQATT, CDR2 SNEGSKA (reference sequence). CDR3 DNA sequence: TGCAGTGCTAGTCTCCATACCATGGCCTCCTATGGCTACACCTTC. Its protein product is CSASLHTMASYGYTF.

This clonotype has at least ten counts. The chain couples TRBV7-8 to TRBJ2-5; 9 bases are a match to TRBD2. Germline-derived CDR1 and CDR2 are SGHVS and FQNEAQ. The CDR3 has 18 residues. V lost 1 base to trimming and J lost 4 bases; unmatched junction nucleotides: 13. The CDR3: CASSLVRTASGVLETQYF. CDR3 bases: TGTGCCAGCAGCTTAGTGCGGACGGCTAGCGGGGTATTAGAGACCCAGTACTTC. Based on the CDR3 plus reference TRBV7-8 and TRBJ2-5, the full variable domain is GAGVSQSPRYKVAKRGQDVALRCDPISGHVSLFWYQQALGQGPEFLTYFQNEAQLDKSGLPSDRFFAERPEGSVSTLKIQRTQQEDSAVYLCASSLVRTASGVLETQYFGPGTRLLVL.

This clonotype has a handful of counts. The CDR3 region is CASSYSQGAVGYGYTF. Written as DNA, the CDR3 is TGTGCCAGCAGTTACTCACAGGGGGCCGTCGGCTATGGCTACACCTTC. The rearrangement links TRBV6-5 to TRBJ1-2; TRBD1 aligns across 9 bases. CDR1 and CDR2 from the germline V gene are MNHEY and SVGAGI. The CDR3 consists of 16 residues. Trimming cost V 0 bases and J 4 bases; bases outside gene matches: 6.

V and J are TRBV7-9 and TRBJ2-1; TRBD1 matches 8 bases. Germline loops: CDR1 SEHNR, CDR2 FQNEAQ (reference sequence). The trim removed 10 bases at V and 7 bases at J, leaving 9 bases unmatched. This CDR3 is 13 amino acids long. CDR3 in amino acids: CATDPRGQNEQFF. As DNA, the CDR3 is TGTGCCACGGACCCCAGGGGGCAGAATGAGCAGTTCTTC.

This clonotype was observed a single time. The rearrangement joins TRBV2 to TRBJ2-7, with D perhaps TRBD2 (5 bases). Trimming cost V 0 bases and J 3 bases, with 12 bases left between them. CDR3 length equals 15 residues. In germline, CDR1 is SNHLY, CDR2 FYNNEI. In DNA form, the CDR3 reads TGTGCCAGCAGTGAAGCTCGACTGAGGGACTACGAGCAGTACTTC. Amino acid sequence: CASSEARLRDYEQYF.

This clonotype has a count of ten or more. The chain combines TRBV5-5 with TRBJ2-7; D may be TRBD2 (6 bases). Germline assignment: CDR1 SGHKS and CDR2 YYEKEE (reference sequence). The CDR3 is 17 residues long. V dropped 1 base and J dropped 2 bases, with 19 bases sitting between them. The CDR3 coding sequence is TGTGCCAGCAGCTTGCACCCTCCCGGGACTCAACCCTACGAGCAGTACTTC. It encodes CASSLHPPGTQPYEQYF.